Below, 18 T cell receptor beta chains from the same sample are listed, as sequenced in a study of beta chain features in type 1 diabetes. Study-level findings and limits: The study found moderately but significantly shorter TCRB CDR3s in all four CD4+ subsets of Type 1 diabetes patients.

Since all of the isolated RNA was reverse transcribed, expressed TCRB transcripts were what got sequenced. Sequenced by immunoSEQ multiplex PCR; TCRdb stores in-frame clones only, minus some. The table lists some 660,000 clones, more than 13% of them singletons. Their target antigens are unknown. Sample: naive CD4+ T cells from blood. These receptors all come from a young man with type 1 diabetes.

DNA of the CDR3: TGTGCCAGCAGCTATGGGATGTCAGAGACCCAGTACTTC. Protein sequence: CASSYGMSETQYF. This sequence joins TRBV14 and TRBJ2-5; D not certain. This CDR3 is 13 amino acids long. V was pared by 5 bases and J by 4 bases, with 11 bases between. Germline V gene sequence: CDR1 SGHDN, CDR2 FVKESK.

The CDR3 region is CASSQEGSGGRRFF. The CDR3 bases are TGCGCCAGCAGCCAAGAAGGTAGCGGGGGCCGGCGGTTTTTT. The V and J genes are TRBV4-3 and TRBJ2-2; 9 bases line up with TRBD2. Germline CDR1 LGHNA, CDR2 YSLEER. The CDR3 is 14 residues long. The junction had 9 bases not matched to a gene; V was cut back by 0 bases and J by 16 bases.

Here the CDR3 reads CRDGSLSYNEQFF. The CDR3, as DNA: TGCAGGGACGGGAGTCTCTCCTACAATGAGCAGTTCTTC. V and J are TRBV29-1 and TRBJ2-1, with a weak D call TRBD2 (6 bases). In germline, CDR1 is SQVTM, CDR2 ANQGSEA. The CDR3 has 13 amino acids.

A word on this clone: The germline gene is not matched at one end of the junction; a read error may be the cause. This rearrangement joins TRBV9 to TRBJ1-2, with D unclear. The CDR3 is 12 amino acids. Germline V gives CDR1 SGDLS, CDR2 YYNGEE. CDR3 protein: CASSVDQRNPFF. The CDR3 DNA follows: TGTGCCAGCAGCGTGGACCAGAGAAATCCATTCTTC.

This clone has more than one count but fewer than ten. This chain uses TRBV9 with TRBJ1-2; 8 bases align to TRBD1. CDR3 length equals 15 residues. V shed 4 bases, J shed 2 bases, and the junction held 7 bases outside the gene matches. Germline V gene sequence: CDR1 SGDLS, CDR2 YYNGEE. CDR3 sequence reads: CASSLSTGDNYGYTF. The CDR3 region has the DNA TGTGCCAGCAGCCTCTCGACAGGGGACAACTATGGCTACACCTTC.

This CDR3 is CSVAGRPPAEAFF. The CDR3 nucleotides read TGCAGCGTTGCCGGACGACCCCCAGCTGAAGCTTTCTTT. The rearrangement uses TRBV29-1 and TRBJ1-1, with D hard to call. Per germline, CDR1 SQVTM and CDR2 ANQGSEA. CDR3 length: 13 amino acids. Trimming pared 4 bases from V and 6 bases from J, leaving 15 bases between.

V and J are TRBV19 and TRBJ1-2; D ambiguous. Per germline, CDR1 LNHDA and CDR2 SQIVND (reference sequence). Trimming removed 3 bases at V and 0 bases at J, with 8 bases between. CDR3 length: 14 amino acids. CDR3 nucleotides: TGTGCCAGTAGTATGATAGGAGCTAACTATGGCTACACCTTC. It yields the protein CASSMIGANYGYTF.

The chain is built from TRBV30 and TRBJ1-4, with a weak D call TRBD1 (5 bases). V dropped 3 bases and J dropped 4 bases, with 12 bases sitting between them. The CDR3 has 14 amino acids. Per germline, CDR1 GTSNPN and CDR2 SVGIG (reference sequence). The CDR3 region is CAWRGLGGNEKLFF. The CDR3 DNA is TGTGCCTGGAGAGGTCTCGGGGGTAATGAAAAACTGTTTTTT.

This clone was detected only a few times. This chain's CDR3 is CASSDRGNYGYTF. The CDR3 coding sequence is TGTGCCAGCAGTGACAGGGGCAACTATGGCTACACCTTC. This chain links TRBV6-5 with TRBJ1-2; 8 bases map to TRBD1. CDR3 length equals 13 residues. Losses at the gene ends were 5 bases for V and 2 bases for J; bases not matched to a gene: 1. Per the germline V gene, CDR1 is MNHEY and CDR2 is SVGAGI.

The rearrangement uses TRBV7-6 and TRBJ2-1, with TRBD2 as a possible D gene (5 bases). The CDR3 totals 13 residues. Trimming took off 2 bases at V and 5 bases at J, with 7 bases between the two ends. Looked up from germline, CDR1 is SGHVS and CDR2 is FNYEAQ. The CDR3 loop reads CASSLWRNNEQFF. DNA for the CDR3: TGTGCCAGCAGCTTATGGAGGAACAATGAGCAGTTCTTC.

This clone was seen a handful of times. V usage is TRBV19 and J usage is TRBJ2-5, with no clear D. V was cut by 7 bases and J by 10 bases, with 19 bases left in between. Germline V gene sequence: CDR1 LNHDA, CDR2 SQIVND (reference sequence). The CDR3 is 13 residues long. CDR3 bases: TGTGCCAGTACCCCAGAGGCTGGAAGGGACCAGTACTTC. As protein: CASTPEAGRDQYF.

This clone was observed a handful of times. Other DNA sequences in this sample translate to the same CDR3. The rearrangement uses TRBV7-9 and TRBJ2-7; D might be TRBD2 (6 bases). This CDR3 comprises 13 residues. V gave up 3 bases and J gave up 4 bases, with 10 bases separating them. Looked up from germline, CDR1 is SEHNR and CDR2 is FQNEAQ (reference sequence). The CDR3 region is CASSLSGTYEQYF. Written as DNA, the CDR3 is TGTGCCAGCAGCTTGTCAGGGACTTACGAGCAGTACTTC.

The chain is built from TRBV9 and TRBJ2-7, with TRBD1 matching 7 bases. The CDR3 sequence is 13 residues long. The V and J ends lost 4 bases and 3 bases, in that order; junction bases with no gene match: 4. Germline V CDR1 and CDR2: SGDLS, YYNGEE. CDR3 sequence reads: CASSSRQGYEQYF. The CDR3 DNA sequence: TGTGCCAGCAGCTCCCGACAGGGCTACGAGCAGTACTTC.

CDR3 residues: CASSIGTSLNEQFF. CDR3 DNA sequence: TGTGCCAGCTCCATCGGAACTAGCTTGAATGAGCAGTTCTTC. The chain uses TRBV28 and TRBJ2-1; TRBD2 might be the D (6 bases). Germline CDR1 MDHEN, CDR2 SYDVKM. The CDR3 covers 14 residues. V lost 8 bases, J lost 7 bases, and 18 bases lay in between. The complete variable domain, with remaining parts taken from reference TRBV28 and TRBJ2-1, reads DVKVTQSSRYLVKRTGEKVFLECVQDMDHENMFWYRQDPGLGLRLIYFSYDVKMKEKGDIPEGYSVSREKKERFSLILESASTNQTSMYLCASSIGTSLNEQFFGPGTRLTVL.

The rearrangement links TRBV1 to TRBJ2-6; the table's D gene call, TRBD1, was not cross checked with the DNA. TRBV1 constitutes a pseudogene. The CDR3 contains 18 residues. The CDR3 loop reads CTSSQDQGLLSGANVLTF. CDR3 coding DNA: TGCACCAGCAGCCAAGATCAGGGATTACTCTCTGGGGCCAACGTCCTGACTTTC.

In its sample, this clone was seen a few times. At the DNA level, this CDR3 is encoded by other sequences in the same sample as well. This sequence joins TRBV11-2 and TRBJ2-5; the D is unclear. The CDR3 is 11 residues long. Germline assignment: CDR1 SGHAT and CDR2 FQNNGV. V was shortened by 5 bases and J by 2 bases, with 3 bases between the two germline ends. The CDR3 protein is CASSQQETQYF. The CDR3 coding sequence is TGTGCCAGCAGCCAACAAGAGACCCAGTACTTC.

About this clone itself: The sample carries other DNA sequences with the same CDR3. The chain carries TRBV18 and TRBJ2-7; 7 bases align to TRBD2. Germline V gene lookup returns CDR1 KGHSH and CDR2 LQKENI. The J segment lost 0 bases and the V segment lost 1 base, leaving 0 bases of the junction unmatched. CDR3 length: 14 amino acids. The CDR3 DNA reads TGTGCCAGCTCACCACAGCGGGACTCCTACGAGCAGTACTTC. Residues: CASSPQRDSYEQYF.

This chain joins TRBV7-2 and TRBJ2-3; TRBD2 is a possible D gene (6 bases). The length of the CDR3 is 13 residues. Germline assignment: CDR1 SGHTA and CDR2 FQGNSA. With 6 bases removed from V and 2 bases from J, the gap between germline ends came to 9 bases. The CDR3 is CASRTGDTDTQYF. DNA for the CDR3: TGTGCCAGCAGGACGGGGGACACAGATACGCAGTATTTT. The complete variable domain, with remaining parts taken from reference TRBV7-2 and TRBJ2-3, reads GAGVSQSPSNKVTEKGKDVELRCDPISGHTALYWYRQSLGQGLEFLIYFQGNSAPDKSGLPSDRFSAERTGGSVSTLTIQRTQQEDSAVYLCASRTGDTDTQYFGPGTRLTVL.